This T cell receptor (beta chain) came from a study of cytomegalovirus exposure and HLA in healthy donors listed by TCRdb under 2017. Notes on the research overall: An earlier analysis of 587 of the donors reported 276 Gb of sequence data and 117 million unique TCR beta sequences obtained from roughly 170 million T cells. Genome-wide SNP genotypes for about 60% of the roughly 670 donors were used in a later genetic analysis, which treated that subset as a discovery cohort. Approximately 300 gigabases of sequencing data and 91 million or so unique TCR sequences made up an early release that covered fewer than 650 HLA-typed donors. The T cell repertoires of 666 subjects were profiled by immunosequencing and related to cytomegalovirus serostatus. Every repertoire in the discovery cohort had been generated on one and the same sequencing platform. Both class I and class II loci were covered by HLA typing, at four-digit resolution. In the later analysis, no new phenotypic data were used to find candidate immune exposures; instead, reliance was placed on TCR beta sequences and their occurrence across donors. The genetic ancestry cluster associated with self-reported Caucasian donors included 81% of the roughly 380 genotyped donors. In addition to the first cohort of approximately 650 subjects, a separate validation cohort of 130 or so different subjects was used. To predict cytomegalovirus infection status, the study combined high-throughput TCR immunosequencing, statistical association of individual TCRs with disease status, and machine learning. Among 300 to 450 genotyped donors of the cohort, an average of approximately 230,000 unique TCR beta nucleotide sequences were sequenced per donor, roughly a sixth of them non-productive. A later analysis re-examined previously published TCR beta repertoires from about 700 donors and added high-resolution HLA genotyping to investigate patterns of TCR occurrence. The study was designed to test whether signatures of past pathogen exposure could be identified by cataloging public T cell receptors. Typing coverage varied by locus: 629-630 donors for A, B, C, DRB1 and DQB1; around 560 for DQA1; about 570 for DPA1; roughly 450 for DPB1. An earlier analysis of 450 to 750 of the donors used high-throughput TCR beta sequencing to judge whether each TCR beta V gene segment behaved as functional or pseudogenic. Several DR-DQ haplotypes were handled as single units for association and clustering, since linkage in the cohort was strong. Donor age, sex, ethnicity and CMV serostatus were collected together with the repertoire data. Overall study results and their limits: Because some donors lacked HLA typing at each locus, the association tests relied only on the typed subset. Correlated functional status among segregating V segments might be attributable to linkage disequilibrium, but an unknown experimental factor could not be ruled out. Compared with the 666-donor mean, donors in an Asian-associated ancestry cluster had fewer N-insertions in productive TCRs, according to a later genetic analysis. A cluster of highly shared sequence variants was judged likely to be a technical artifact of the sequencing pipeline. The authors suggested that the approach could potentially be extended to other disease states and immunological phenotypes. A later genetic analysis associated a missense DCLRE1C variant with V-gene and J-gene trimming of TCR beta chains, and an independent cohort replicated the association. In a later analysis, most CMV-associated TCR beta chains were found to appear HLA-restricted, with HLA associations seemingly driven largely by CMV exposure. A later analysis found that TCR association rates varied across HLA loci, with DRB1 alleles showing the most associated TCRs and HLA-C alleles the fewest. In a later analysis, HLA-associated TCR beta chains were found to be more clonally expanded and to have lower generation probabilities than equally common non-associated chains. In vitro tests confirmed that three of the cytomegalovirus-associated TCR beta chains recognize cytomegalovirus antigens. At a false discovery rate of 0.05, a later analysis linked approximately 18,000 TCR beta sequences to specific HLA alleles. A later analysis reported that several top co-occurrence clusters appeared linked to parvovirus B19, influenza, CMV and Epstein-Barr virus. CMV serostatus was the only immune exposure information available for the cohort. A further reported finding was that TCR beta sequences accurately predicted the HLA-A and HLA-B alleles for most subjects in the first cohort. Some IMGT-functional V segments, including TRBV6-2 and TRBV6-3, could not be told apart with the 87-base-pair reads, so those segments were excluded. Strong co-occurrence of HLA alleles, especially DR and DQ, made assigning TCR associations to individual alleles difficult. Because counts were too low, around 18 rarely observed V segments, including chromosome 9 orphons, were left out of the earlier analysis of 587 of the donors. The cohort was sequenced for TCR beta chains only, and without alpha or paired-chain data the features that could be detected were limited. In an earlier analysis of 500 to 650 of the donors, most TCR beta V segments appeared in productive rearrangements about 90% or about 30% of the time, broadly matching IMGT annotations. Presence/absence analyses assumed roughly uniform sequencing depth across donors, an assumption that may not hold. In both the original and validation cohorts, the classifier was reported to diagnose cytomegalovirus status with high specificity and sensitivity. A total of 150 to 200 TCR beta chains were listed by the study as associated with cytomegalovirus. Most TCR sequences were observed very rarely across donors, whereas some public TCRs were present in many individuals.

The CDR3 numbers 15 residues from cysteine through phenylalanine. This entry keeps only the CDR3 DNA: 45 bases, framed from base 1. From a lookup of the germline V gene (reference sequence), CDR1 and CDR2 are MNHEY and SMNVEV. V trim: 2 bases; J trim: 4 bases; unmatched bases: 5. In total, over 600 healthy bone marrow donors made up the cohort. Cohort members were all nominally healthy when sampled, although unrecorded immune exposures were likely present. The donor was CMV seronegative and belonged to the group of several hundred seronegative cohort members. Each donor provided a peripheral blood sample, and peripheral blood mononuclear cells were used for TCR beta sequencing. Genomic DNA was extracted from the blood cell samples with the Qiagen DNeasy Blood Extraction Kit. As to this clone: This receptor's antigen is unknown.

Libraries were constructed by the immunoSEQ multiplex PCR assay. A mixture of 60 forward primers for TCR Vbeta segments and 13 reverse primers for TCR Jbeta segments was used in the multiplex PCR. Amplification of the CDR3 region of rearranged TCR beta genes was performed with a multiplex PCR assay on genomic DNA. Amplified TCR beta libraries were sequenced as 87-base-pair reads on the Illumina HiSeq System. Per the authors' processing: A later analysis counted about 82 million unique TCR beta chains across the 550 to 800 repertoires, and around 9.9 million of these chains were shared by at least two donors. To remove PCR and sequencing errors, raw reads were error-corrected and collapsed into unique sequences using a nearest-neighbor algorithm that merged closely related sequences. Alignment of CDR3 sequences to IMGT reference sequences was used to assign V, D and J gene segments. Each retained sequence needed at least a six-nucleotide match to both a V gene segment and a J gene segment. Rearrangements were called productive when the CDR3 lacked stop codons and stayed in frame with V and J; all others were non-productive. CDR3 was defined according to IMGT convention as the region running from the second conserved V-encoded cysteine to the conserved J-encoded phenylalanine. The earlier analysis of some 540 of the donors excluded any sequence lacking an unambiguous match to a single V gene segment. In an earlier analysis of more than 500 of the donors, a V segment was called functional when productive rearrangements were above 56.7%, and segregating when the standard deviation between donors exceeded 5%. A statistical classification framework was built for diagnosing cytomegalovirus status from the catalog of TCR beta chain sequences. A later analysis assigned V and J genes by comparing TCR nucleotide sequences with IMGT/GENE-DB human TR gene sequences. In a later analysis, CDR3 sequences and most-parsimonious VDJ recombination scenarios were assigned using the TCRdist pipeline. In a later analysis, each TCR beta chain was defined by its CDR3 amino acid sequence together with its V-gene family, and reads without a unique V-gene family were excluded. As a way to deal with suspected cross-contamination and a sequencing artifact, a later analysis dropped more than 500 nucleotide sequences that were highly shared and had low generation probability. A later analysis calculated a clonal expansion index for each public chain from normalized within-repertoire ranks of inferred template counts. In a later analysis, generation probabilities were computed with a VDJ recombination model fitted to out-of-frame rearrangements, and the resulting probabilities were checked against IGoR. A later analysis scored TCR-TCR, TCR-HLA and TCR-CMV co-occurrence with hypergeometric tests, applying a repertoire-size bias correction to TCR pairs. A later analysis estimated false discovery rates by permuting HLA or CMV assignments 20 times. A later analysis grouped co-occurring TCRs with DBSCAN, adding TCRdist sequence similarity when clustering within HLA-allele-positive subsets. For co-occurrence clustering, repertoires with fewer than 30,000 or more than 120,000 public chains were excluded, along with a handful of repertoires with anomalous nucleotide sharing. TCRdb took over this immuneACCESS table, retaining in-frame rearrangements with V and J assigned. Such tables are incomplete; in checked studies, under half of the missing clones stem from an unresolved V gene, and the remainder is unexplained. From that table come the V and J calls and clone size; the DNA was used to work out D and trimming. The sample table includes roughly 200,000 clones. Together, the top ten hold approximately 6.4% of the sample.

This receptor was obtained from a man younger than 45 in good health and CMV-seronegative. Sample: PBMCs. Rearrangement joined TRBV27 to TRBJ2-7, with 10 middle bases fitting TRBD2. The CDR3 is CASSLVLAGWYEQYF. At the DNA level, the sequence is TGTGCCAGCAGTTTAGTACTAGCGGGATGGTACGAGCAGTACTTC.